This record looks at one T cell receptor (beta chain) sequence and its context. Its antigen is as yet unknown. This entry comes from a study of beta chain features in type 1 diabetes. The study's findings and limits: VDJ junctions from patients with type 1 diabetes contained fewer insertions and more deletions. Any HLA-type effect on TCRB rearrangement remained unresolved here.

Sorted populations all exceeded 95% purity. Reverse transcription of all isolated RNA meant that expressed TCRB transcripts were sequenced. Deep immunoSEQ sequencing covered naive, central memory and regulatory T cell samples. Assay used: immunoSEQ multiplex PCR; TCRdb lists only in-frame clones, some missing. This table has some 220,000 clones, roughly a tenth appearing once. The CDR3 sequence is 16 residues long. In germline, CDR1 is MDHEN, CDR2 SYDVKM. V lost 5 bases to trimming and J lost 2 bases; unmatched junction nucleotides: 6. The clonotype originates from a man aged 18 to 29 in good health. The source material was central memory CD4+ T cells from blood. V gene TRBV28 combines with J gene TRBJ2-7; 13 bases are shared with TRBD2. CDR3 region: CASSPLGTSGTYEQYF. As DNA, the CDR3 is TGTGCCAGCAGTCCCCTCGGGACTAGCGGGACCTACGAGCAGTACTTC.